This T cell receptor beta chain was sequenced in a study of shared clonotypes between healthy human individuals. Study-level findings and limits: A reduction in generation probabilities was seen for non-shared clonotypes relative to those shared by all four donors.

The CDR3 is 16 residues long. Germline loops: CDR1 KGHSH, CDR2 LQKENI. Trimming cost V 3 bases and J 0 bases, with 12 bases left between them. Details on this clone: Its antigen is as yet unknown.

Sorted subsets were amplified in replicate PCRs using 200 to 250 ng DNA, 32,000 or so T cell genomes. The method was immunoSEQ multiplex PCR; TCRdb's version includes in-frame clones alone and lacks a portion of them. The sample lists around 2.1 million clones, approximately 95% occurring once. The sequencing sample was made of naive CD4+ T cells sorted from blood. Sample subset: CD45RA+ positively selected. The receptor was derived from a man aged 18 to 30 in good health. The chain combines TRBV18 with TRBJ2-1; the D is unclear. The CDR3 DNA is TGTGCCAGCTCACCTACCAGCTCCAACTCCTACAATGAGCAGTTCTTC. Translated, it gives CASSPTSSNSYNEQFF. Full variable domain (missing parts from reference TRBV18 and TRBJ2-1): NAGVMQNPRHLVRRRGQEARLRCSPMKGHSHVYWYRQLPEEGLKFMVYLQKENIIDESGMPKERFSAEFPKEGPSILRIQQVVRGDSAAYFCASSPTSSNSYNEQFFGPGTRLTVL.